This T cell receptor (beta chain) was captured by sequencing in a study of T cell responses to AZD1222 COVID-19 vaccine. Findings and limits, study-wide: CD4 TCRs covered the whole spike, strongest at regions 160-218 and 743-854. Spike-specific TCRs gained breadth and depth after people received two AZD1222 doses.

This clone was found once. Its antigen is not known. The CDR3 sequence is 15 residues long. The germline CDR1 and CDR2 sequences are SGHAT and FQNNGV. V shed 2 bases and J shed 4 bases, with 11 bases lying between them. Profiling relied on immunoSEQ multiplex PCR, and the TCRdb table lists in-frame clones only, not all of them. The sample gives approximately 110,000 clones, 92% of which show up once; 0.95% to 1.5% is in the top ten. The sample consisted of peripheral blood, taken on day 0 of AZD1222 vaccination. This receptor was taken from an adult in good health. The chain combines TRBV11-2 with TRBJ2-2; D not resolved. CDR3 protein: CASSLPFVGTGELFF. In DNA form, the CDR3 reads TGTGCCAGCAGCTTACCCTTCGTGGGCACCGGGGAGCTGTTTTTT.